The TCR beta chain described here comes from a study of graft-versus-host responses after intestinal transplantation. Germline CDR1 reads MNHNY; CDR2 reads SVGAGI (reference sequence). V dropped 5 bases and J dropped 4; count of bases not matched to a gene: 3. The CDR3 is made up of 14 amino acids. Sequencing used immunoSEQ multiplex PCR; TCRdb keeps in-frame clones, though not all of them. The sample carries about 130,000 clones, 80% to 95% recorded once. Worth noting for this clone: Antigen specificity is unknown.

This clonotype was sampled from a human donor who received an intestinal transplant. The V gene is TRBV6-6, the J gene TRBJ2-3; TRBD2 matches at 10 bases. The sequenced sample was unstimulated CD4+ T cells sorted from spleen or lymph node cells, obtained before intestinal transplant. CDR3 sequence (DNA): TGTGCCAGCAGTCCTGGACTAGCGGCAGATACGCAGTATTTT. This sequence encodes CASSPGLAADTQYF.